This TCR beta chain comes out of a study of cytomegalovirus exposure and HLA in healthy donors (TCRdb year 2017). With respect to the entire study: In an earlier analysis of roughly 590 of the donors, less than 350 Gb of sequence data and 90 million to 130 million unique TCR beta sequences from about 190 million T cells were reported. An early release covering over 500 HLA-typed donors comprised approximately 300 gigabases of sequencing data and roughly 85 million unique TCR sequences. Of the roughly 400 genotyped donors, about 80% fell in the genetic ancestry cluster associated with self-reported Caucasian donors. The study aimed to test whether signatures of past pathogen exposure could be identified by cataloging public T cell receptors. The study profiled the T cell repertoires of 666 subjects by immunosequencing and related them to cytomegalovirus serostatus. A separate validation cohort of roughly 120 different subjects was used in addition to the roughly 670-subject first cohort. The study combined high-throughput TCR immunosequencing, statistical association of individual TCRs with disease status, and machine learning to predict cytomegalovirus infection status. To study patterns of TCR occurrence, a later analysis re-analyzed previously published TCR beta repertoires from 666 donors and added high-resolution HLA genotyping. The later analysis used no new phenotypic data to find candidate immune exposures, relying instead on TCR beta sequences and their occurrence across donors. An earlier analysis of some 600 of the donors applied high-throughput TCR beta sequencing to assess whether each TCR beta V gene segment acted as functional or pseudogenic. Donor age, sex, ethnicity and CMV serostatus were collected together with the repertoire data. A later genetic analysis took genome-wide SNP genotypes for about three fifths of the 666 donors and used that subset as a discovery cohort. Every repertoire in the discovery cohort had been generated on one and the same sequencing platform. HLA typing covered class I and class II loci at four-digit resolution. Typing coverage differed by locus: A, B, C, DRB1 and DQB1 were typed in roughly 620-630 donors, DQA1 in about 560, DPA1 in approximately 610, and DPB1 in 450 to 480. Roughly 5 DR-DQ haplotypes were treated as single units for association and clustering because of strong linkage in the cohort. Among 300 to 450 genotyped donors of the cohort, an average of approximately 230,000 unique TCR beta nucleotide sequences were sequenced per donor, roughly 18% of them non-productive.

What the work shows at the level of the full study, not this receptor alone: A cluster of highly shared sequence variants was judged likely to represent a technical artifact of the sequencing pipeline. Linkage disequilibrium might explain the correlated functional status among segregating V segments, but an unknown experimental factor could not be ruled out. The earlier analysis of about 600 of the donors excluded roughly 17 rarely observed V segments, including chromosome 9 orphons, because counts were too low. In an earlier analysis of approximately 590 of the donors, most TCR beta V segments appeared in productive rearrangements about 90% or about 30% of the time, broadly matching IMGT annotations. According to a later genetic analysis, donors in an Asian-associated ancestry cluster had fewer N-insertions in productive TCRs than the roughly 700-donor mean. In this cohort, only TCR beta chains were sequenced, and detectable features were limited by the absence of alpha or paired-chain data. Most TCR sequences were seen in very few donors, while some public TCRs were found in many individuals. A later analysis reported that several top co-occurrence clusters appeared linked to parvovirus B19, influenza, CMV and Epstein-Barr virus. In a later analysis, the rate of TCR association differed among HLA loci, with DRB1 alleles having the most associated TCRs and HLA-C alleles having the fewest. The study listed approximately 160 TCR beta chains as associated with cytomegalovirus. In vitro tests confirmed that three of the cytomegalovirus-associated TCR beta chains recognize cytomegalovirus antigens. In a later analysis, 15,000 to 20,000 TCR beta sequences were associated with specific HLA alleles at a false discovery rate of 0.05. Because HLA typing was unavailable for some donors at each locus, only the typed subset was used in association tests. The presence/absence analyses assumed that sequencing depth was roughly uniform across donors, and that assumption may not be true. Most CMV-associated TCR beta chains appeared to be HLA-restricted in a later analysis, and the HLA associations seemed to be driven largely by CMV exposure. When HLA alleles, especially DR and DQ, strongly co-occurred, attributing TCR associations to individual alleles was difficult. Immune exposure information for the cohort was limited to CMV serostatus. A further reported finding was that TCR beta sequences accurately predicted the HLA-A and HLA-B alleles for most subjects in the first cohort. In a later genetic analysis, a missense DCLRE1C variant was associated with V-gene and J-gene trimming of TCR beta chains, and the association was replicated in an independent cohort. Cytomegalovirus status was reported to be diagnosed by the classifier with high specificity and sensitivity in both the original and validation cohorts. Because the 87-base-pair reads could not distinguish some IMGT-functional V segments, including TRBV6-2 and TRBV6-3, those segments were excluded. It was suggested by the authors that the approach could potentially be generalized to other disease states and immunological phenotypes. In a later analysis, HLA-associated TCR beta chains showed more clonal expansion and lower generation probabilities than non-associated chains that were equally common.

The method was the immunoSEQ multiplex PCR assay. For the multiplex PCR, a mixture combining 60 forward primers for TCR Vbeta segments and 13 reverse primers for TCR Jbeta segments was used. The CDR3 region of rearranged TCR beta genes was amplified from genomic DNA by a multiplex PCR assay. Amplified TCR beta libraries were sequenced as 87-base-pair reads on the Illumina HiSeq System. The study's own analysis went as follows. Across the 600 to 700 repertoires, a later analysis counted 78 million or so unique TCR beta chains, approximately 10 million of which were shared by at least two donors. Raw reads were error-corrected and collapsed into unique sequences with a nearest-neighbor algorithm that merged closely related sequences to remove PCR and sequencing errors. CDR3 sequences were aligned to IMGT reference sequences to assign V, D and J gene segments. For a sequence to be retained, a match of at least six nucleotides was required to both a V gene segment and a J gene segment. A rearrangement was called productive if the CDR3 had no stop codons and remained in frame with V and J, and every other rearrangement was called non-productive. CDR3 was defined according to IMGT convention as the region running from the second conserved V-encoded cysteine to the conserved J-encoded phenylalanine. The earlier analysis of 500 to 650 of the donors excluded any sequence lacking an unambiguous match to a single V gene segment. In an earlier analysis of some 590 of the donors, a V segment was called functional when productive rearrangements were above 56.7%, and segregating when the standard deviation between donors exceeded 5%. A statistical classification framework was built to diagnose cytomegalovirus status from the catalog of TCR beta chain sequences. In a later analysis, TCR nucleotide sequences were compared against IMGT/GENE-DB human TR gene sequences so that V and J genes could be assigned. A later analysis assigned CDR3 sequences and most-parsimonious VDJ recombination scenarios with the TCRdist pipeline. In a later analysis, every TCR beta chain was defined by the combination of its CDR3 amino acid sequence and its V-gene family, and reads without a unique V-gene family were dropped. To address suspected cross-contamination and a sequencing artifact, a later analysis removed roughly 640 highly shared, low-generation-probability nucleotide sequences. In a later analysis, a clonal expansion index was calculated for each public chain from normalized within-repertoire ranks of inferred template counts. In a later analysis, generation probabilities were computed using a VDJ recombination model fitted to out-of-frame rearrangements, and the results were checked against IGoR. Hypergeometric tests were used in a later analysis to score TCR-TCR, TCR-HLA and TCR-CMV co-occurrence, with a repertoire-size bias correction applied to the TCR pairs. To estimate false discovery rates, a later analysis permuted the HLA or CMV assignments 20 times. In a later analysis, co-occurring TCRs were grouped using DBSCAN, and TCRdist sequence similarity was added for clustering within HLA-allele-positive subsets. For co-occurrence clustering, repertoires with fewer than 30,000 or more than 120,000 public chains were excluded, along with roughly 5 repertoires with anomalous nucleotide sharing. This is the immuneACCESS table as TCRdb keeps it, with only in-frame sequences that have V and J called. A part of the clones is gone; compared with another copy, unresolved V genes explain less than half, and the rest is unexplained. From that table come the V and J calls and clone size; the DNA was used to work out D and trimming. For this sample the table gives around 170,000 clones, of which roughly four fifths were detected only once. The biggest ten clones account for around 0.52% of the sample.

In total, 600 or so healthy bone marrow donors made up the cohort. All cohort members were sampled while nominally healthy, although unrecorded immune exposures were likely present. The donor tested CMV seronegative, placing the donor among the roughly 340 seronegative members of the cohort. Every donor gave a peripheral blood sample, and the peripheral blood mononuclear cells from that sample were used for TCR beta sequencing. The Qiagen DNeasy Blood Extraction Kit was used to extract genomic DNA from the blood cell samples. Of note for this clone: Its cognate antigen has yet to be identified. The sample holds no much larger clone one base away, and base qualities are not on file.

Including cysteine and phenylalanine, the CDR3 has 15 amino acids. The retained sequence is limited to the CDR3, 45 bases, with the frame set at the first base. The CDR1 and CDR2 encoded by the germline V gene (reference sequence) are MNHEY and SMNVEV. Trimming costs V 6 bases and J 5 bases, and their ends lie 19 bases apart. This chain is built from TRBV27 and TRBJ1-1, with no confidently assigned D gene. This receptor was obtained from a woman in her forties or fifties in good health and CMV-seronegative. The specimen was PBMCs. The nucleotide sequence reads as follows: TGTGCCAGCAGCTACGACCGGAGAGGAGGTACTGAAGCTTTCTTT. It codes for CASSYDRRGGTEAFF.